The 9 T cell receptor beta chains given below trace back to one sample, sequenced in a study of blood T cell repertoires in COVID-19. Generated by immunoSEQ multiplex PCR, the TCRdb table keeps only in-frame clones and is missing some. The sample has a few hundred thousand clones; about 88% are singletons. The specimen was peripheral blood. The source of these receptors is a man in his 60s with acute or convalescent COVID-19.

CDR3 nucleotides: TGTGCCAGCAGCGTAGGCAGTAGCGGGGCCAACAATGAGCAGTTCTTC. Its translation is CASSVGSSGANNEQFF. The V gene is TRBV9, the J gene TRBJ2-1; 8 bases line up with TRBD2. Per germline, CDR1 SGDLS and CDR2 YYNGEE. The CDR3 has 16 amino acids. Trimming removed 0 bases from V and 5 bases from J; junction bases left unmatched: 7.

The chain recombines TRBV29-1 with TRBJ2-1, with 7 bases aligning to TRBD2. Losses at the gene ends were 6 bases for V and 5 bases for J; bases not matched to a gene: 10. Germline V lookup: CDR1 SQVTM, CDR2 ANQGSEA. The CDR3 loop spans 14 amino acids. The CDR3 DNA reads as TGCAGCGTAAAGGGAGGGGTCCCGAACAATGAGCAGTTCTTC. This translates into CSVKGGVPNNEQFF.

This clone has a count of ten or more. V gene TRBV29-1 combines with J gene TRBJ1-1; 10 bases fit TRBD1. Germline V gene lookup returns CDR1 SQVTM and CDR2 ANQGSEA. The CDR3 is made up of 16 amino acids. After removal of 5 bases from V and 0 bases from J, the junction contained 9 bases not matched to a gene. The CDR3 is CSVSHRDRGLNTEAFF. The CDR3 DNA reads as TGCAGCGTTAGTCATCGAGACAGGGGGCTGAACACTGAAGCTTTCTTT.

The chain links TRBV5-4 to TRBJ2-3, with TRBD2 identical over 12 bases. This CDR3 spans 16 amino acids. V gave up 4 bases and J gave up 4 bases; unmatched junction bases: 7. Germline V gene data show CDR1 as SGHNT and CDR2 as YYREEE (reference sequence). The CDR3 region is CASSQTSGGEADTQYF. In nucleotides, the CDR3 is TGTGCCAGCAGCCAGACTAGCGGGGGAGAGGCAGATACGCAGTATTTT.

This chain links TRBV5-1 with TRBJ2-7, with D hard to call. Per the germline V gene, CDR1 is SGHRS and CDR2 is YFSETQ. Trimming took 5 bases from V and 2 from J, leaving 14 bases between them. The CDR3 spans 14 residues. CDR3 DNA: TGCGCCAGCAGTCTTGGGCCACTCCCCTACGAGCAGTACTTC. This encodes CASSLGPLPYEQYF. The variable domain in full, completed from reference TRBV5-1 and TRBJ2-7, reads KAGVTQTPRYLIKTRGQQVTLSCSPISGHRSVSWYQQTPGQGLQFLFEYFSETQRNKGNFPGRFSGRQFSNSRSEMNVSTLELGDSALYLCASSLGPLPYEQYFGPGTRLTVT.

The chain uses TRBV5-5 and TRBJ2-2, with D possibly matching TRBD2 (7 bases). Germline V gene data show CDR1 as SGHKS and CDR2 as YYEKEE (reference sequence). This CDR3 spans 16 amino acids. V shed 4 bases and J shed 4 bases, with 17 bases lying between them. The CDR3 reads CASSETRGAGTGELFF. CDR3 DNA: TGTGCCAGCAGCGAAACTCGGGGGGCCGGCACCGGGGAGCTGTTTTTT.

This clone was picked up one time. CDR3 DNA: TGTGCCAGAAGCTTCTATGAAGAAACTAGCGGGGGGTCGAGATCCTACAATGAGCAGTTCTTC. This gives the protein CARSFYEETSGGSRSYNEQFF. V is TRBV5-3 and J is TRBJ2-1, with 12 bases matching TRBD2. TRBV5-3 is an ORF; its function is uncertain. After removal of 2 bases from V and 1 base from J, the junction contained 16 bases not matched to a gene. The CDR3 sequence is 21 residues long.

The chain employs TRBV27 and TRBJ2-3; the match to TRBD2 covers 12 bases. Germline V gene lookup returns CDR1 MNHEY and CDR2 SMNVEV (reference sequence). CDR3 length: 16 residues. V lost 5 bases to trimming and J lost 5 bases; unmatched junction nucleotides: 8. The CDR3 region is CASSRLAGGRGDTQYF. CDR3 in DNA: TGTGCCAGCAGTCGTCTAGCGGGGGGGCGTGGAGATACGCAGTATTTT.

This chain links TRBV30 with TRBJ2-7; D unclear. This CDR3 has 11 residues. V lost 5 bases and J 1 base, leaving 6 bases between the germline ends. Germline V lookup: CDR1 GTSNPN, CDR2 SVGIG (reference sequence). The DNA of the CDR3 is TGTGCCTGGGGGCCTTCCTACGAGCAGTACTTC. It specifies CAWGPSYEQYF.